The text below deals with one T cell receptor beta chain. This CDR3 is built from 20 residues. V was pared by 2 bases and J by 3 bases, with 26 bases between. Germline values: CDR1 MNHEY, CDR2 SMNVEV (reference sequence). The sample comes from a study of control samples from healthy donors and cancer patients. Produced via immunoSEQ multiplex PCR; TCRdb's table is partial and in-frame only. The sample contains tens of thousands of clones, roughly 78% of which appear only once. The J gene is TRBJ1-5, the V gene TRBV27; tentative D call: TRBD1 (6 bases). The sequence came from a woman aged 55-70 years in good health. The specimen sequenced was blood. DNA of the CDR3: TGTGCCAGCAGTTTAGGGGGCGGGACATCGGTACGAGGGGCCAATCAGCCCCAGCATTTT. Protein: CASSLGGGTSVRGANQPQHF.